These 21 T cell receptor beta chains were sequenced from one sample in a study of shared clonotypes between healthy human individuals. Assay: immunoSEQ multiplex PCR; the TCRdb copy retains only in-frame clones and omits some. Of over 850,000 clones in the sample, roughly 74% were seen once. The sequencing input was memory CD4+ T cells from PBMCs. Stated subset: CD45RA-negative fraction. These receptors all come from a man aged 18 to 30 in good health. Some clones in this sample may be carry-over from other donors' samples.

The chain recombines TRBV2 with TRBJ2-7; a weak D match, TRBD1 (6 bases). V shed 6 bases and J shed 5 bases, with 20 bases lying between them. CDR1 and CDR2 from the germline V gene are SNHLY and FYNNEI. This CDR3 spans 15 amino acids. The CDR3 region is CASSAGTSRSHEQYF. The CDR3 DNA sequence: TGTGCCAGCAGCGCAGGGACATCACGTTCACACGAGCAGTACTTC. Filled out from reference TRBV2 and TRBJ2-7, the complete variable domain reads EPEVTQTPSHQVTQMGQEVILRCVPISNHLYFYWYRQILGQKVEFLVSFYNNEISEKSEIFDDQFSVERPDGSNFTLKIRSTKLEDSAMYFCASSAGTSRSHEQYFGPGTRLTVT.

The chain is built from TRBV28 and TRBJ2-7, with 11 nucleotides matching TRBD1. V shed 6 bases, J shed 2 bases, and the junction held 6 bases outside the gene matches. The CDR3 contains 15 residues. Germline loops: CDR1 MDHEN, CDR2 SYDVKM. The CDR3 region has the DNA TGTGCCAGCAGACCGGGACAGGGGGAAACCTACGAGCAGTACTTC. Translation: CASRPGQGETYEQYF.

J is TRBJ1-2 and V is TRBV5-1; no definite D call. Trimming removed 3 bases at V and 6 bases at J, with 12 bases between. CDR3 size: 13 residues. Germline CDR1 is SGHRS and CDR2 is YFSETQ. The CDR3 here is CASSSTLGNGYTF. CDR3 bases: TGCGCCAGCAGCTCCACCTTAGGGAATGGCTACACCTTC.

The chain joins TRBV18 to TRBJ1-1; no clear D. Germline V gives CDR1 KGHSH, CDR2 LQKENI. Between the trimmed V and J ends, which lost 0 bases and 10 bases, there was a span of 15 bases. CDR3 size: 14 residues. The CDR3 is CASSPPGPSQGAFF. CDR3 DNA sequence: TGTGCCAGCTCACCACCTGGGCCCAGCCAAGGAGCTTTCTTT.

This clone has only a few counts. This chain connects TRBV20-1 to TRBJ1-1, with a weak D call TRBD1 (6 bases). Germline CDR1 DFQATT, CDR2 SNEGSKA (reference sequence). The CDR3 consists of 11 residues. V lost 5 bases and J 9 bases, leaving 13 bases between the germline ends. CDR3 nucleotide sequence: TGCAGTGCTTTCACGGGGGGGCAAGCTTTCTTT. Translation gives CSAFTGGQAFF.

The chain links TRBV5-1 to TRBJ1-2; D is perhaps TRBD1 (6 bases). V shed 7 bases and J shed 8 bases, with 18 bases lying between them. CDR3 length equals 13 residues. Per germline, CDR1 SGHRS and CDR2 YFSETQ. CDR3 coding DNA: TGCGCCAGCGAATCTGGAGGGGGAGGAGGCTACACCTTC. This codes for CASESGGGGGYTF.

V and J are TRBV4-2 and TRBJ2-2; D is unresolved. The CDR3 is 15 residues long. Germline CDR1 is LGHNA and CDR2 is YNFKEQ. Trimming removed 7 bases from V and 2 bases from J, with 14 bases in between. The CDR3 sequence is CASNPGSINTGELFF. The CDR3 nucleotides are TGTGCCAGCAACCCCGGCAGTATAAACACCGGGGAGCTGTTTTTT.

This sequence joins TRBV11-2 and TRBJ2-3, with a weak D call TRBD2 (5 bases). Germline CDR1 SGHAT, CDR2 FQNNGV. The CDR3 is made up of 13 amino acids. The V end was cut by 5 bases, the J end by 3 bases, with 9 bases between. The CDR3 coding sequence is TGTGCCAGCAGCGCCCCGGGGACAGATACGCAGTATTTT. This codes for CASSAPGTDTQYF. The full variable domain, in which reference TRBV11-2 and TRBJ2-3 provide the parts outside the CDR3, is EAGVAQSPRYKIIEKRQSVAFWCNPISGHATLYWYQQILGQGPKLLIQFQNNGVVDDSQLPKDRFSAERLKGVDSTLKIQPAKLEDSAVYLCASSAPGTDTQYFGPGTRLTVL.

This clone was found once. The chain links TRBV19 to TRBJ2-2; D is uncertain. There are 15 residues in the CDR3. Per the germline V gene, CDR1 is LNHDA and CDR2 is SQIVND (reference sequence). V was trimmed by 7 bases and J by 1 base, leaving 13 bases between them. CDR3 sequence: CASKQREGNTGELFF. DNA for the CDR3: TGTGCCAGTAAACAAAGGGAAGGGAACACCGGGGAGCTGTTTTTT.

The chain employs TRBV28 and TRBJ2-1; D remains ambiguous. The V end lost 11 bases, the J end lost 0 bases, and 8 bases lay between the germline ends. The V gene's germline CDR1 is MDHEN and CDR2 SYDVKM. The CDR3 sequence is 12 residues long. CDR3 coding DNA: TGTGCCTATGGAATCTCCTACAATGAGCAGTTCTTC. This translates into CAYGISYNEQFF.

This rearrangement joins TRBV11-2 to TRBJ2-1; no definite D call. V was pared by 1 base and J by 4 bases, with 11 bases between. Germline values: CDR1 SGHAT, CDR2 FQNNGV. The length of the CDR3 is 15 residues. The CDR3 here is CASSLVPRTYNEQFF. The CDR3 DNA reads TGTGCCAGCAGCTTAGTTCCGAGAACTTACAATGAGCAGTTCTTC.

CDR3 DNA sequence: TGTGCCAGCAGCGTAATAGCGGGGGGTCACTACAATGAGCAGTTCTTC. Translated: CASSVIAGGHYNEQFF. The chain carries TRBV9 and TRBJ2-1, with 10 bases that match TRBD2. Germline V gene data show CDR1 as SGDLS and CDR2 as YYNGEE. The CDR3 loop spans 16 amino acids. The J segment lost 3 bases and the V segment lost 1 base, leaving 4 bases of the junction unmatched.

DNA for the CDR3: TGTGCCAGCAGTTCCCCGGGACGGGGCCGGTACGAGCAGTACTTC. This encodes CASSSPGRGRYEQYF. This sequence joins TRBV28 and TRBJ2-7; D might be TRBD1 or TRBD2, each matching 5 bases. The V gene lost 4 bases and the J gene lost 4 bases, with 17 bases spanning the gap. From germline, CDR1 is MDHEN and CDR2 SYDVKM. The CDR3 spans 15 residues.

This sequence joins TRBV5-4 and TRBJ2-6; D not resolved. V lost 2 bases to trimming and J lost 1 base, with 10 bases between them. The CDR3 extends over 16 amino acids. The germline V gene encodes CDR1 SGHNT and CDR2 YYREEE (reference sequence). CDR3 region: CASSFGLTSGANVLTF. In DNA form, the CDR3 reads TGTGCCAGCAGCTTCGGGCTGACATCTGGGGCCAACGTCCTGACTTTC.

CDR3 nucleotides: TGCGCCAGCAGCCAGGGACAGCCGTCCTACGAGCAGTACTTC. It is translated as CASSQGQPSYEQYF. This sequence joins TRBV4-1 and TRBJ2-7, with 7 bases lining up with TRBD1. Germline-derived CDR1 and CDR2 are MGHRA and YSYEKL. Trimming took 3 bases from V and 1 from J; bases not matched to a gene: 3. The CDR3 runs 14 residues.

The rearrangement joins TRBV5-4 to TRBJ1-1, with D possibly matching TRBD1 (6 bases). Trimming cost V 1 base and J 0 bases, with 10 bases left between them. Germline CDR1 reads SGHNT; CDR2 reads YYREEE (reference sequence). The CDR3 extends over 15 amino acids. Here the CDR3 DNA reads TGTGCCAGCAGCTTGCGGACAGACATGAACACTGAAGCTTTCTTT. This sequence encodes CASSLRTDMNTEAFF.

This chain joins TRBV7-2 and TRBJ2-3, with 9 bases matching TRBD2. The germline gives CDR1 SGHTA, CDR2 FQGNSA. The ends lost 2 bases at V and 3 bases at J; junction bases unmatched: 6. The CDR3 runs to 16 residues. The CDR3 region has the DNA TGTGCCAGCAGCTTAAATAGCGGGAGTACGACAGATACGCAGTATTTT. Amino acid sequence: CASSLNSGSTTDTQYF.

The chain recombines TRBV10-2 with TRBJ2-5, with 7 nucleotides matching TRBD2. CDR1 is WSHSY and CDR2 is SAAADI in the germline V gene. This CDR3 has 14 amino acids. With V trimmed by 4 bases and J by 5 bases, 7 bases remained unmatched. This CDR3 reads CASSVFGRGETQYF. Written as DNA, the CDR3 is TGCGCCAGCAGTGTTTTCGGGCGGGGGGAGACCCAGTACTTC.

In this sample, this clone turned up once. A much bigger clone sits one base away, suggesting this may be a read error. The chain carries TRBV9 and TRBJ1-5, with unresolved D. V shed 3 bases and J shed 0 bases, with 10 bases lying between them. Per the germline V gene, CDR1 is SGDLS and CDR2 is YYNGEE. The CDR3 runs 15 residues. The CDR3 spells CASSADGNSNQPQHF. For the CDR3, the DNA is TGTGCCAGCAGCGCCGACGGAAATAGCAATCAGCCCCAGCATTTT.

The chain uses TRBV5-1 and TRBJ2-7; TRBD2 matches 9 bases. This CDR3 region has 15 residues. With V trimmed by 4 bases and J by 2 bases, 7 bases remained unmatched. Germline V gene lookup returns CDR1 SGHRS and CDR2 YFSETQ. This CDR3 is CASSISGSATYEQYF. In nucleotides, the CDR3 is TGCGCCAGCAGCATTAGCGGGAGCGCAACCTACGAGCAGTACTTC.

This rearrangement joins TRBV9 to TRBJ2-3; D remains ambiguous. Looked up from germline, CDR1 is SGDLS and CDR2 is YYNGEE. V shed 2 bases and J shed 3 bases, with 4 bases lying between them. This CDR3 has 12 amino acids. The DNA for the CDR3 is TGTGCCAGCAGCGTGTTTACAGATACGCAGTATTTT. Translating gives CASSVFTDTQYF.